The rows below give T cell receptor beta chains drawn from one sample of a study of preoperative IRX-2 immunotherapy in early breast cancer. Sequencing was performed with immunoSEQ multiplex PCR; in TCRdb, only in-frame clones are kept and a portion is missing. The table includes around 29,000 clones, nearly 90% detected once. The sample was collected from a patient treated with IRX-2 immunotherapy. The receptors come from a human donor with breast cancer. Both conserved end residues are part of each CDR3. Fields, in order: clone size, D gene, V gene, J gene, CDR3 protein, CDR3 DNA. A D gene is named only where the DNA matches it firmly. Not all rows give a size; the values are once, few, many and, for expanded clones, a class.

-	-	TRBV7-8	TRBJ1-2	CASSLGPRGAGVYGYTF	TGTGCCAGCAGCTTAGGACCGCGGGGGGCAGGGGTCTATGGCTACACCTTC
-	-	TRBV4-1	TRBJ2-7	CASSQDRARSYEQYF	TGCGCCAGCAGCCAAGATAGGGCGCGTTCCTACGAGCAGTACTTC
-	TRBD1	TRBV10-2	TRBJ1-6	CASREQGFYNSPLHF	TGCGCCAGCAGAGAACAGGGGTTCTATAATTCACCCCTCCACTTT
-	TRBD2	TRBV7-2	TRBJ2-7	CASSPGLAGAHGGQYF	TGTGCCAGCAGCCCTGGACTAGCGGGGGCCCACGGTGGGCAGTACTTC
-	-	TRBV5-4	TRBJ1-1	CASSLWGGTEAFF	TGTGCCAGCAGCTTATGGGGGGGCACTGAAGCTTTCTTT
-	-	TRBV4-2	TRBJ1-1	CASSQDLMGGTEAFF	TGTGCCAGCAGCCAAGATCTAATGGGGGGGACTGAAGCTTTCTTT
-	TRBD2	TRBV7-8	TRBJ2-5	CASSSSGGAGETQYF	TGTGCCAGCAGTTCTAGCGGGGGGGCCGGTGAGACCCAGTACTTC
-	-	TRBV29-1	TRBJ1-3	CSVPGVVGNTIYF	TGCAGCGTCCCAGGGGTGGTTGGAAACACCATATATTTT
-	-	TRBV27	TRBJ2-5	CASSLFNSETQYF	TGTGCCAGCAGTTTATTCAACTCAGAGACCCAGTACTTC
-	-	TRBV7-8	TRBJ1-6	CASSLVQKDSPLHF	TGTGCCAGCAGCTTAGTACAGAAAGATTCACCCCTCCACTTT
-	-	TRBV29-1	TRBJ2-1	CSVETSVDNEQFF	TGCAGCGTTGAAACTTCGGTGGACAATGAGCAGTTCTTC
-	-	TRBV19	TRBJ2-5	CASSPGQLWETQYF	TGTGCCAGTAGTCCTGGACAGCTCTGGGAGACCCAGTACTTC
-	TRBD1	TRBV10-2	TRBJ1-5	CASTTGGNQPQHF	TGCGCCAGCACGACAGGGGGCAATCAGCCCCAGCATTTT
-	TRBD1	TRBV7-2	TRBJ1-3	CASSLSKGQGAWSGNTIYF	TGTGCCAGCAGCCTGAGCAAGGGACAGGGGGCCTGGTCTGGAAACACCATATATTTT
once	TRBD1	TRBV5-1	TRBJ2-7	CASSLTTGGGDEQYF	TGCGCCAGCAGCTTGACGACAGGGGGCGGGGACGAGCAGTACTTC
once	TRBD2	TRBV27	TRBJ2-7	CASSRLSSGGDYEQYF	TGTGCCAGCAGTCGCCTCTCTAGCGGGGGAGACTACGAGCAGTACTTC
-	TRBD1	TRBV19	TRBJ2-1	CASRTGTGGSEQFF	TGTGCCAGTAGAACCGGGACAGGGGGCTCCGAGCAGTTCTTC
-	TRBD1	TRBV5-6	TRBJ1-2	CASSIRQGHYGYTF	TGTGCCAGCAGCATCCGACAGGGACACTATGGCTACACCTTC
-	-	TRBV7-6	TRBJ2-7	CASSLAPGLTVGASYEQYF	TGTGCCAGCAGCTTAGCCCCGGGGCTTACAGTGGGGGCCTCCTACGAGCAGTACTTC
-	-	TRBV5-4	TRBJ2-2	CASSLVGVVFF	TGTGCCAGCAGCTTGGTAGGGGTGGTGTTTTTT
-	-	TRBV6-1	TRBJ2-7	CASSEGSPGNEQYF	TGTGCCAGCAGTGAGGGGAGTCCAGGAAACGAGCAGTACTTC
-	-	TRBV18	TRBJ2-1	CASSPQTNPYNEQFF	TGTGCCAGCTCACCACAGACTAACCCCTACAATGAGCAGTTCTTC
-	-	TRBV18	TRBJ2-3	CASSPQGTDTQYF	TGTGCCAGCTCACCGCAGGGGACAGATACGCAGTATTTT
-	TRBD2	TRBV11-2	TRBJ2-5	CASSSGLTWETQYF	TGTGCCAGCTCTAGCGGGCTGACGTGGGAGACCCAGTACTTC
-	-	TRBV2	TRBJ2-7	CTSSHPDREVYEQYF	TGTACCAGCAGTCATCCTGACAGGGAGGTCTACGAGCAGTACTTC
once	-	TRBV6-1	TRBJ1-3	CASRLGQFSGNTIYF	TGTGCCAGCAGGCTAGGACAGTTTTCCGGAAACACCATATATTTT
-	-	TRBV18	TRBJ2-1	CASSPMAQDNEQFF	TGTGCCAGCTCACCAATGGCCCAAGACAATGAGCAGTTCTTC
-	TRBD2	TRBV6-1	TRBJ2-5	CASSEEVAGGPVLETQYF	TGTGCCAGCAGTGAAGAAGTAGCGGGGGGGCCTGTTCTTGAGACCCAGTACTTC
-	-	TRBV4-1	TRBJ1-1	CASSQGGFSEAFF	TGCGCCAGCAGCCAAGGGGGGTTTTCTGAAGCTTTCTTT
-	-	TRBV7-9	TRBJ2-3	CASSLPPGMASSTDTQYF	TGTGCCAGCAGCTTACCCCCAGGGATGGCGTCTAGCACAGATACGCAGTATTTT
few	-	TRBV19	TRBJ1-1	CASSLTMNTEAFF	TGTGCCAGTAGTCTGACGATGAACACTGAAGCTTTCTTT
-	TRBD1	TRBV19	TRBJ2-5	CASSPGTGRETQYF	TGTGCCAGTAGTCCTGGGACAGGGAGAGAGACCCAGTACTTC
-	-	TRBV7-2	TRBJ2-2	CASSRYSNTGELFF	TGTGCCAGCAGCCGCTACTCCAACACCGGGGAGCTGTTTTTT
-	-	TRBV18	TRBJ1-2	CASSPQQTWGLGYTF	TGTGCCAGCTCACCACAGCAAACTTGGGGGCTTGGCTACACCTTC
-	-	TRBV2	TRBJ1-5	CASRPDISNQPQHF	TGTGCCAGCAGGCCGGACATCAGCAATCAGCCCCAGCATTTT
-	TRBD1	TRBV5-1	TRBJ1-1	CASSFKASGTGNQGTEAFF	TGCGCCAGCAGCTTTAAGGCATCTGGGACAGGGAATCAAGGCACTGAAGCTTTCTTT
-	-	TRBV7-2	TRBJ1-2	CASSLQGLDGYTF	TGTGCCAGCAGCTTACAGGGTTTAGATGGCTACACCTTC
-	TRBD1	TRBV27	TRBJ1-1	CASSFLDRVGITEAFF	TGTGCCAGCAGTTTCCTAGACAGGGTTGGTATAACTGAAGCTTTCTTT
-	TRBD1	TRBV19	TRBJ2-7	CASSSTGVGVEQYF	TGTGCCAGTTCGTCGACAGGGGTCGGCGTCGAGCAGTACTTC
-	-	TRBV6-1	TRBJ2-6	CASMLEGAGANVLTF	TGTGCCAGCATGTTGGAGGGGGCTGGGGCCAACGTCCTGACTTTC
-	-	TRBV12-5	TRBJ2-2	CASVQDISKTGELFF	TGTGCTAGTGTCCAGGACATAAGTAAGACCGGGGAGCTGTTTTTT
-	TRBD2	TRBV27	TRBJ2-5	CASSLAGRSLETQYF	TGTGCCAGCTCTCTGGCCGGGAGGTCGTTGGAGACCCAGTACTTC